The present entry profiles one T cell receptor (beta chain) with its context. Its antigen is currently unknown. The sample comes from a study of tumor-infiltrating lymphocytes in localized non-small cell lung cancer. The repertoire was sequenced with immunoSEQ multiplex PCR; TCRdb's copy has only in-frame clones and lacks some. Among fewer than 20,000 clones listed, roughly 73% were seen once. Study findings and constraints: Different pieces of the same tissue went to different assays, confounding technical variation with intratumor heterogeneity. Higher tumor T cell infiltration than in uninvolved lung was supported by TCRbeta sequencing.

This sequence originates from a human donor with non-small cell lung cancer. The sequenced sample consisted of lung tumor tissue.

Here the CDR3 DNA reads TGTGCCAGCAGCCCCGTTGGAAGCCTTAACACCGGGGAGCTGTTTTTT. Translation gives CASSPVGSLNTGELFF. The chain has TRBV11-2 and TRBJ2-2; no reliable D call. V was shortened by 5 bases and J by 2 bases, with 15 bases between the two germline ends. This CDR3 is built from 16 residues. Germline V gene sequence: CDR1 SGHAT, CDR2 FQNNGV.